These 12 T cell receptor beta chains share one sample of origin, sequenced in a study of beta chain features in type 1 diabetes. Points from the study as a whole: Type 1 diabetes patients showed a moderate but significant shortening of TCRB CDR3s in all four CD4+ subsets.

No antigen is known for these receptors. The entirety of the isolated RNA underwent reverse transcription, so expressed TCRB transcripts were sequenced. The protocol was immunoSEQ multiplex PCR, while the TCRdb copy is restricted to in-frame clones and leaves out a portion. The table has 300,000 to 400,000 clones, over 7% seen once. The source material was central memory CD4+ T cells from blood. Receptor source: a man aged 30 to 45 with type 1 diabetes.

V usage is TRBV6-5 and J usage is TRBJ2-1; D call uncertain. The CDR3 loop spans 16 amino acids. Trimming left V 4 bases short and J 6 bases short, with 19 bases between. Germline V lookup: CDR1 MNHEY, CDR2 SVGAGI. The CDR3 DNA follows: TGTGCCAGCAGTTGGTCGCCGGGCACCGTCGCCAATGAGCAGTTCTTC. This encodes CASSWSPGTVANEQFF.

The CDR3 DNA reads as TGTGCCAGCAGCTTGAGCTCCTACGAGCAGTACTTC. It codes for CASSLSSYEQYF. The V and J genes are TRBV5-6 and TRBJ2-7; no clear D gene. The germline V gene encodes CDR1 SGHDT and CDR2 YYEEEE. The CDR3 is 12 residues long. Trimming cost V 1 base and J 0 bases, with 2 bases left between them.

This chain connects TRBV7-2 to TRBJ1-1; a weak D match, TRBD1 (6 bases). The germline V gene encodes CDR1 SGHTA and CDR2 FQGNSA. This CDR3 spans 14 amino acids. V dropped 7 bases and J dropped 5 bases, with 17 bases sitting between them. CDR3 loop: CASKGGRVKTEAFF. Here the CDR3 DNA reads TGTGCCAGCAAAGGGGGAAGGGTAAAGACTGAAGCTTTCTTT.

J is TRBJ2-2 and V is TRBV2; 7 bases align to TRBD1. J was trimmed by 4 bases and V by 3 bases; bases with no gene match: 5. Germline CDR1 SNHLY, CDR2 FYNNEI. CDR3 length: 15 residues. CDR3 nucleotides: TGTGCCAGCAGTGAGACAGGGTCGGGCACCGGGGAGCTGTTTTTT. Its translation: CASSETGSGTGELFF.

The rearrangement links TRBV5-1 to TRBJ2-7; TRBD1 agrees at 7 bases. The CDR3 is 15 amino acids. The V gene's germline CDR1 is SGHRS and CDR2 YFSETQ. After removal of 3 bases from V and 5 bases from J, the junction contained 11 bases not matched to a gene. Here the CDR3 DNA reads TGCGCCAGCAGCTCCCAAAACAGGGGAAGCCACGAGCAGTACTTC. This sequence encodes CASSSQNRGSHEQYF.

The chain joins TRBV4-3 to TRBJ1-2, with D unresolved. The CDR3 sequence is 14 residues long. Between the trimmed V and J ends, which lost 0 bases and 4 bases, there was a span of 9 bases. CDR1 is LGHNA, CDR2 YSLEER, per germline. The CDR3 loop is CASSQDPLGYGYTF. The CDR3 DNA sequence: TGCGCCAGCAGCCAAGATCCTCTAGGCTATGGCTACACCTTC.

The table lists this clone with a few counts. Written as DNA, the CDR3 is TGTGCCAGCTCGGGACAGGGTAATTCACCCCTCCACTTT. It translates to CASSGQGNSPLHF. The chain is built from TRBV14 and TRBJ1-6; TRBD1 matches 9 bases. This CDR3 comprises 13 residues. V shed 8 bases, J shed 6 bases, and the junction held 2 bases outside the gene matches. Germline V gives CDR1 SGHDN, CDR2 FVKESK.

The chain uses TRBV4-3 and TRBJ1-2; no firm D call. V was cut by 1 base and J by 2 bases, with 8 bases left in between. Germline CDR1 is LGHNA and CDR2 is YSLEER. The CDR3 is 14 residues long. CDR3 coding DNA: TGCGCCAGCAGCCAAGTACACGGAAACTATGGCTACACCTTC. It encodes CASSQVHGNYGYTF.

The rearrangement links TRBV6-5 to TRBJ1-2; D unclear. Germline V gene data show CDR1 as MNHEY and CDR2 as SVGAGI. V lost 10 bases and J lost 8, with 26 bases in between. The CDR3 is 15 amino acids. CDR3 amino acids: CAISNPLDLAEGYTF. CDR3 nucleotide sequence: TGTGCCATAAGTAACCCCTTAGACCTGGCGGAGGGCTACACCTTC.

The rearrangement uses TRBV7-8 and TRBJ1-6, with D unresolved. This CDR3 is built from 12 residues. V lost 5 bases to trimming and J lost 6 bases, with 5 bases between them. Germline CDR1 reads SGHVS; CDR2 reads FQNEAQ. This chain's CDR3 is CASSPLNSPLHF. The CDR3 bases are TGTGCCAGCAGCCCGCTTAATTCACCCCTCCACTTT.

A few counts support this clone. The CDR3 loop is CAWGLTGVEQYF. DNA of the CDR3: TGTGCCTGGGGGCTTACAGGGGTCGAGCAGTACTTC. The chain couples TRBV30 to TRBJ2-7; TRBD1 matches at 7 bases. The CDR3 loop spans 12 amino acids. V was clipped by 5 bases and J by 6 bases; unmatched bases: 7. Germline CDR1 GTSNPN, CDR2 SVGIG (reference sequence).

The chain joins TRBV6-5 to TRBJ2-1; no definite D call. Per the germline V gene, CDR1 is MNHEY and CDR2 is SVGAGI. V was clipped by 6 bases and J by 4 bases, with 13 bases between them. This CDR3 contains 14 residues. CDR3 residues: CASSSTDTYNEQFF. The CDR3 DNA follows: TGTGCCAGCAGCTCCACCGACACGTACAATGAGCAGTTCTTC.